This record looks at one T cell receptor (beta chain) sequence and its context. This sample was included in a study of cytomegalovirus exposure and HLA in healthy donors. Profiled with immunoSEQ multiplex PCR; TCRdb holds only in-frame clones, not every one. The profile covers approximately 170,000 clones, with around four fifths appearing a single time and approximately 2.4% taken by the ten largest. CDR1 is SEHNR, CDR2 FQNEAQ, per germline (reference sequence). V gave up 4 bases and J gave up 0 bases, with 6 bases separating them. The CDR3 has 13 residues. This TCR was recovered from a man aged 25-40 years in good health and CMV-seropositive. The sequenced sample consisted of PBMCs. The chain links TRBV7-9 to TRBJ1-1; unclear D gene. The CDR3 spells CASSYSMNTEAFF. CDR3 DNA sequence: TGTGCCAGCAGCTACTCTATGAACACTGAAGCTTTCTTT.